These 9 T cell receptor beta chains were all obtained from the same sample, sequenced in a study of T-cell memory formation after mild COVID-19. In TCRdb, the 5' RACE reads were re-called with MiXCR into one record per CDR3 protein. The repertoire holds hundreds of thousands of distinct CDR3 sequences, with approximately 15% as singletons. The specimen was PBMCs or a T cell subset sorted from them (not recorded which). The origin of the receptors is a man aged 18-30 years who had mild COVID-19 (a few samples of this study predate the infection). Cell type and time point are not known.

The V and J genes are TRBV7-2 and TRBJ1-6, with 9 bases identical to TRBD1. In germline, CDR1 is SGHTA, CDR2 FQGNSA. V was clipped by 5 bases and J by 5 bases; unmatched bases: 7. This CDR3 has 16 amino acids. The CDR3, as DNA: TGTGCCAGCAGCCCTCCCGGGACAGGGAATAATTCACCCCTCCACTTT. It translates to CASSPPGTGNNSPLHF.

This clonotype was picked up a small number of times. The chain carries TRBV27 and TRBJ2-4, with a weak D call TRBD1 (6 bases). With 6 bases removed from V and 2 bases from J, the gap between germline ends came to 11 bases. The CDR3 contains 14 residues. Germline CDR1 MNHEY, CDR2 SMNVEV (reference sequence). The CDR3 nucleotides are TGTGCCAGCAGCCAACAGGGAACCAAAAACATTCAGTACTTC. Encoded protein: CASSQQGTKNIQYF.

The rearrangement uses TRBV4-1 and TRBJ2-5, with 9 bases lining up with TRBD2. This CDR3 comprises 17 residues. The junction had 6 bases not matched to a gene; V was cut back by 1 base and J by 0 bases. Germline CDR1 is MGHRA and CDR2 is YSYEKL. The CDR3: CASSQGVSGGHQETQYF. CDR3 in DNA: TGCGCCAGCAGCCAAGGGGTTAGCGGGGGCCACCAAGAGACCCAGTACTTC.

The chain has TRBV12-3 or TRBV12-4 and TRBJ2-7, with D perhaps being TRBD1 or TRBD2 (5 bases each). Deletions cut 6 bases from V and 2 bases from J, with 14 bases between. The length of the CDR3 is 14 residues. The CDR3: CASSPGLGAYEQYF. Here the CDR3 DNA reads TGTGCCAGCAGCCCCGGGTTGGGGGCCTACGAGCAGTACTTC.

This clonotype was detected a few times. V is TRBV5-6 and J is TRBJ2-7, with D possibly TRBD1 on 5 matching bases. Trimming took off 1 base at V and 1 base at J, with 9 bases between the two ends. Germline-derived CDR1 and CDR2 are SGHDT and YYEEEE. The CDR3 contains 14 residues. This CDR3 reads CASSLWQGSYEQYF. The CDR3 DNA follows: TGTGCCAGCAGCTTGTGGCAGGGATCCTACGAGCAGTACTTC.

A few counts support this clonotype. V and J are TRBV4-1 and TRBJ2-7; tentative D call: TRBD2 (5 bases). The CDR3 sequence is 15 residues long. V lost 1 base to trimming and J lost 0 bases, with 10 bases between them. CDR1 is MGHRA and CDR2 is YSYEKL in the germline V gene. The CDR3 DNA follows: TGCGCCAGCAGCCAAGGTCGCGGAGGCTCCTACGAGCAGTACTTC. Translating gives CASSQGRGGSYEQYF.

This sequence joins TRBV4-3 and TRBJ2-7; 8 bases fit TRBD2. The J segment lost 5 bases and the V segment lost 1 base, leaving 10 bases of the junction unmatched. CDR3 length: 16 residues. The V gene's germline CDR1 is LGHNA and CDR2 YSLEER. Written as DNA, the CDR3 is TGCGCCAGCAGCCAAGGTTCGGGGGGGGTTCGGCACGAGCAGTACGTC. Translating gives CASSQGSGGVRHEQYV.

The CDR3 region is CASSATVSYGYTF. The CDR3 DNA reads TGTGCCAGCAGCGCAACAGTATCCTATGGCTACACCTTC. The chain recombines TRBV9 with TRBJ1-2; D gene unclear. The CDR3 runs to 13 residues. V gave up 3 bases and J gave up 4 bases, with 10 bases separating them. Germline CDR1 reads SGDLS; CDR2 reads YYNGEE.

This clonotype has more than one count but fewer than ten. The chain joins TRBV4-3 to TRBJ1-3; D gene ambiguous. Between the trimmed V and J ends, which lost 0 bases and 0 bases, there was a span of 12 bases. There are 17 residues in the CDR3. CDR1 is LGHNA, CDR2 YSLEER, per germline. The CDR3 nucleotides are TGCGCCAGCAGCCAAGAACTCGCGGCCGTCTCTGGAAACACCATATATTTT. Protein product: CASSQELAAVSGNTIYF.